Below are 15 T cell receptor beta chains sequenced from a single sample in a study of human CD8 memory T cell subsets. A UMI-labeled 5' RACE approach was the method that produced the TCR beta libraries. TCRdb re-called the 5' RACE reads; every CDR3 protein appears as one record, without DNA. This sample's table has 9,500 to 15,000 distinct CDR3 sequences. The specimen was CD8+ T cells from PBMCs. The receptors shown here come from a human donor in good health.

Frequency places this clonotype as medium-sized. CDR3: CSVLGIVAGGLDADTQYF. The chain has TRBV29-1 and TRBJ2-3; TCRdb calls TRBD2, which cannot be checked without DNA. The CDR3 has 18 residues. CDR1 SQVTM and CDR2 ANQGSEA come from the germline V gene.

The rearrangement links TRBV5-6 to TRBJ2-7; TCRdb names TRBD1, which stays unverified in the absence of DNA. The germline V gene has CDR1 SGHDT and CDR2 YYEEEE. The length of the CDR3 is 15 residues. CDR3 in amino acids: CASTLTGGLSYEQYF.

This clonotype is identified as large from frequency. The chain recombines TRBV5-1 with TRBJ1-1; there is no DNA to check the TCRdb D call of TRBD1. Looked up from germline, CDR1 is SGHRS and CDR2 is YFSETQ. The CDR3 has 15 residues. The CDR3 loop reads CASSFPQGARTEAFF.

V gene TRBV20-1 combines with J gene TRBJ2-7; lacking DNA, the TRBD1 call made by TCRdb goes unchecked. The germline gives CDR1 DFQATT, CDR2 SNEGSKA (reference sequence). CDR3 length: 15 residues. CDR3 residues: CSARDVTGRSYEQYF.

The chain recombines TRBV3-1 with TRBJ2-1. CDR1 and CDR2 (germline): LGHDT, YNNKEL (reference sequence). The CDR3 is 14 residues long. The CDR3 spells CASSQSRTSNEQFF.

This sequence joins TRBV6-2 or TRBV6-3 and TRBJ2-2; TCRdb outputs TRBD1, but without DNA this stays unchecked. The CDR3 runs 14 residues. Per germline, CDR1 MNHEY and CDR2 SVGEGT. CDR3 region: CASSWDRYTGELFF.

CDR3 residues: CASSRPGGTEAFF. The chain joins TRBV7-9 to TRBJ1-1; as DNA is missing, the TRBD1 call by TCRdb cannot be tested. The germline CDR1 and CDR2 sequences are SEHNR and FQNEAQ (reference sequence). This CDR3 comprises 13 residues.

V gene TRBV6-2 or TRBV6-3 combines with J gene TRBJ2-3; the D call of TRBD2 rests on TCRdb alone, since no DNA is present to check it. Germline V CDR1 and CDR2: MNHEY, SVGEGT. This CDR3 is built from 12 residues. CDR3 sequence reads: CASSYSGLADYF.

The chain combines TRBV6-2 or TRBV6-3 with TRBJ2-2. Germline V gene lookup returns CDR1 MNHEY and CDR2 SVGEGT. The CDR3 is 14 residues long. The CDR3 loop reads CASSYSSQSGELFF.

The genes are TRBV12-5 and TRBJ1-1; as DNA is missing, the TRBD1 call by TCRdb cannot be tested. In germline, CDR1 is LGHNT, CDR2 FRNRAP. This CDR3 has 14 amino acids. The CDR3 is CASGLDRLLAEAFF.

This rearrangement joins TRBV18 to TRBJ1-2; TCRdb outputs TRBD1, but without DNA this stays unchecked. Germline CDR1 is KGHSH and CDR2 is LQKENI. The CDR3 runs 16 residues. The CDR3 is CASSPLTGPNNYGYTF. Complete variable domain (other parts from reference TRBV18 and TRBJ1-2): NAGVMQNPRHLVRRRGQEARLRCSPMKGHSHVYWYRQLPEEGLKFMVYLQKENIIDESGMPKERFSAEFPKEGPSILRIQQVVRGDSAAYFCASSPLTGPNNYGYTFGSGTRLTVV.

Measured by frequency, this clonotype is medium-sized. This chain joins TRBV7-2 and TRBJ2-7; TCRdb lists TRBD2, though no DNA is available to test this call. Germline assignment: CDR1 SGHTA and CDR2 FQGNSA. The CDR3 sequence is 15 residues long. CDR3 amino acids: CASSWWTSGEGEQYF.

This chain links TRBV18 with TRBJ2-5. The V gene's germline CDR1 is KGHSH and CDR2 LQKENI. This CDR3 has 12 residues. The CDR3 sequence: CASSPPMGTQYF.

This chain uses TRBV5-1 with TRBJ2-1. There are 15 residues in the CDR3. The V gene's germline CDR1 is SGHRS and CDR2 YFSETQ. CDR3 sequence: CASSMSGVPFNEQFF.

The genes are TRBV30 and TRBJ2-2. CDR1 and CDR2 from the germline V gene are GTSNPN and SVGIG (reference sequence). The CDR3 length is 13 residues. The CDR3 is CAWSFEGSGELFF.